The 27 T cell receptor beta chains below were found in one sample sequenced in a study of human T cells and chemical hapten exposure. MiXCR, applied by TCRdb to the RACE reads, yields one record per CDR3 protein. The data contain roughly 30,000 distinct CDR3 sequences, 6.5% to 8.5% of them seen just once; the ten biggest clones take up around a tenth. This sample's time point: healthy volunteer bleed at 2 weeks. It was unfractionated whole blood from which total RNA was extracted. The sample taken for sequencing was whole blood. These receptors were collected from a human donor in good health. Some clones in this sample may be carry-over from other donors' samples.

Points on this clonotype: A read error may explain this, as a much larger clone is one base away. The chain carries TRBV4-3 and TRBJ1-1; D call uncertain. The ends were cut back, 5 bases at V and 1 base at J, with 14 bases in the middle. The CDR3 length is 15 residues. CDR1 LGHNA and CDR2 YSLEER come from the germline V gene. The CDR3: CASSAQSHRNTEAFF. CDR3 coding DNA: TGCGCCAGCAGCGCCCAGAGCCACCGGAACACTGAAGCTTTCTTT.

This clonotype was observed a handful of times. The chain recombines TRBV4-1 with TRBJ2-3, with D hard to call. From germline, CDR1 is MGHRA and CDR2 YSYEKL. CDR3 length equals 13 residues. V was trimmed by 0 bases and J by 3 bases, leaving 4 bases between them. CDR3 sequence: CASSQERTDTQYF. In nucleotides, the CDR3 is TGCGCCAGCAGCCAAGAACGGACAGATACGCAGTATTTT.

This clonotype was observed a handful of times. The rearrangement joins TRBV2 to TRBJ1-5; no definite D call. The V end was cut by 7 bases, the J end by 5 bases, with 9 bases between. Germline loops: CDR1 SNHLY, CDR2 FYNNEI. This CDR3 is 12 amino acids long. The CDR3 coding sequence is TGTGCCAGCACGGCCGGATATCAGCCCCAGCATTTT. This sequence encodes CASTAGYQPQHF.

Comments on this clonotype: Just one base apart from a much larger clone, this may be a read error. J is TRBJ1-1 and V is TRBV6-5; 11 bases are shared with TRBD1. Germline values: CDR1 MNHEY, CDR2 SVGAGI. The CDR3 loop spans 14 amino acids. The CDR3 loop is CASNYGTGGTEAFF. The CDR3 DNA follows: TGTGCCAGCAATTACGGGACAGGGGGCACTGAAGCTTTCTTT.

This clonotype appeared many times. The rearrangement joins TRBV7-9 to TRBJ2-2, with 8 bases that match TRBD2. The germline gives CDR1 SEHNR, CDR2 FQNEAQ (reference sequence). CDR3 length: 15 residues. The V segment lost 5 bases and the J segment 3 bases; nucleotides outside the gene matches: 5. CDR3 sequence reads: CASSPSGGHTGELFF. The CDR3 DNA follows: TGTGCCAGCAGCCCAAGCGGGGGACACACCGGGGAGCTGTTTTTT.

This chain links TRBV5-4 with TRBJ2-3, with 8 bases lining up with TRBD2. The CDR3 runs 14 residues. Germline CDR1 and CDR2: SGHNT and YYREEE (reference sequence). Losses at the gene ends were 2 bases for V and 3 bases for J; bases not matched to a gene: 2. In DNA form, the CDR3 reads TGTGCCAGCAGCTTAGCGGGAGCAACAGATACGCAGTATTTT. Its translation: CASSLAGATDTQYF.

This clonotype appeared a few times. The chain joins TRBV7-9 to TRBJ1-6; D call uncertain. CDR3 size: 16 residues. V was shortened by 0 bases and J by 5 bases, with 11 bases between the two germline ends. CDR1 SEHNR and CDR2 FQNEAQ come from the germline V gene (reference sequence). CDR3 residues: CASSLAFSGNNSPLHF. For the CDR3, the DNA is TGTGCCAGCAGCTTAGCTTTTTCGGGGAATAATTCACCCCTCCACTTT.

The chain links TRBV5-6 to TRBJ2-7; D may match TRBD1 or TRBD2 (5 bases each). The germline V gene encodes CDR1 SGHDT and CDR2 YYEEEE. V was pared by 4 bases and J by 2 bases, with 16 bases between. The CDR3 sequence is 15 residues long. The CDR3 DNA reads TGTGCCAGCAGCATTGCCCCGGGACCAACCTACGAGCAGTACTTC. Protein: CASSIAPGPTYEQYF. Looking up the rest from reference TRBV5-6 and TRBJ2-7 gives the full variable domain: DAGVTQSPTHLIKTRGQQVTLRCSPKSGHDTVSWYQQALGQGPQFIFQYYEEEERQRGNFPDRFSGHQFPNYSSELNVNALLLGDSALYLCASSIAPGPTYEQYFGPGTRLTVT.

This clonotype was detected ten times or more. The chain recombines TRBV29-1 with TRBJ2-1; D is possibly TRBD2 (6 bases). This CDR3 spans 14 amino acids. Deletions cut 7 bases from V and 6 bases from J, with 19 bases between. Per the germline V gene, CDR1 is SQVTM and CDR2 is ANQGSEA. CDR3 loop: CSGRLGTEGNEQFF. The CDR3 coding sequence is TGCAGCGGTCGGTTAGGGACTGAGGGCAATGAGCAGTTCTTC.

CDR3 in amino acids: CASSESGTSTDTQYF. CDR3 coding DNA: TGTGCCAGCAGTGAGTCGGGGACTAGCACAGATACGCAGTATTTT. The chain uses TRBV2 and TRBJ2-3; possibly TRBD2 for D (6 bases). Germline V lookup: CDR1 SNHLY, CDR2 FYNNEI. The CDR3 is 15 residues long. Trimming pared 3 bases from V and 0 bases from J, leaving 10 bases between.

This clonotype has at least ten counts. The V gene is TRBV12-3 or TRBV12-4, the J gene TRBJ1-1; D not resolved. V lost 5 bases and J 12 bases, leaving 16 bases between the germline ends. The CDR3 extends over 12 amino acids. Here the CDR3 DNA reads TGTGCCAGCAGTCGGACTGCCTCTGTTCCTTTCTTT. It codes for CASSRTASVPFF.

The chain carries TRBV7-2 and TRBJ1-1, with 9 bases matching TRBD1. Unmatched junction bases numbered 4, after V lost 4 bases and J lost 4 bases. This CDR3 region has 14 residues. Germline values: CDR1 SGHTA, CDR2 FQGNSA. CDR3 nucleotide sequence: TGTGCCAGCAGCTCATCGACAGGGGGCACTGAAGCTTTCTTT. Translation: CASSSSTGGTEAFF.

This clonotype was seen a few times. The chain has TRBV10-3 and TRBJ1-5; TRBD1 agrees at 10 bases. The junction had 4 bases not matched to a gene; V was cut back by 6 bases and J by 5 bases. The germline V gene has CDR1 ENHRY and CDR2 SYGVKD. The CDR3 covers 14 residues. CDR3 DNA sequence: TGTGCCATCAGCATCGGACAGGGGGATCAGCCCCAGCATTTT. Its translation is CAISIGQGDQPQHF.

The sample holds a few counts of this clonotype. The CDR3 sequence is CASSSRTRLSGYTF. In nucleotides, the CDR3 is TGTGCCAGCAGTTCCCGGACCCGGCTTTCTGGCTACACCTTC. The rearrangement links TRBV28 to TRBJ1-2; D is unresolved. CDR1 is MDHEN and CDR2 is SYDVKM in the germline V gene. The CDR3 is 14 amino acids. The germline V and J ends were trimmed by 4 bases and 7 bases, with 16 bases remaining between them.

This clonotype appeared a few times. The gene calls are TRBV7-2 and TRBJ2-3; no firm D call. The length of the CDR3 is 12 residues. The ends were cut back, 3 bases at V and 3 bases at J, with 4 bases in the middle. In germline, CDR1 is SGHTA, CDR2 FQGNSA. Written as DNA, the CDR3 is TGTGCCAGCAGCTTCCTTACAGATACGCAGTATTTT. It is translated as CASSFLTDTQYF.

This clonotype was observed a handful of times. The rearrangement uses TRBV24-1 and TRBJ2-1; a weak D match, TRBD1 (5 bases). V was shortened by 2 bases and J by 4 bases, with 14 bases between the two germline ends. Germline CDR1 reads KGHDR; CDR2 reads SFDVKD. This CDR3 comprises 16 residues. For the CDR3, the DNA is TGTGCCACCAGTGATTCATCAGGGTCGAGATACAATGAGCAGTTCTTC. This codes for CATSDSSGSRYNEQFF.

In its sample, this clonotype was seen many times. This chain links TRBV3-1 with TRBJ1-1, with 9 bases fitting TRBD1. The CDR3 runs 14 residues. Trimming cost V 4 bases and J 6 bases; bases outside gene matches: 6. Looked up from germline, CDR1 is LGHDT and CDR2 is YNNKEL (reference sequence). CDR3 coding DNA: TGTGCCAGCAGCCGACAGGGGGTTGATTCTGAAGCTTTCTTT. This codes for CASSRQGVDSEAFF. Full variable domain (missing parts from reference TRBV3-1 and TRBJ1-1): DTAVSQTPKYLVTQMGNDKSIKCEQNLGHDTMYWYKQDSKKFLKIMFSYNNKELIINETVPNRFSPKSPDKAHLNLHINSLELGDSAVYFCASSRQGVDSEAFFGQGTRLTVV.

A word on this clonotype: It may be a read error: a sequence one base away is much more abundant. The chain links TRBV6-6 to TRBJ2-3; tentatively, D is TRBD2 (5 bases). Trimming took 0 bases from V and 0 from J, leaving 7 bases between them. The CDR3 length is 15 residues. Germline CDR1 MNHNY, CDR2 SVGAGI (reference sequence). CDR3 nucleotide sequence: TGTGCCAGCAGTTACTCACTAGGAAGCACAGATACGCAGTATTTT. This codes for CASSYSLGSTDTQYF.

This clonotype has at least ten counts. The gene calls are TRBV21-1 and TRBJ2-2; the table gives TRBD2 as D, unverified against the DNA. TRBV21-1 is noted as a pseudogene. The CDR3 runs to 16 residues. The CDR3, as DNA: TGTGCCAGCAGCAAAGCTAAGCGGGGGGACACCGGGGAGCTGTTTTTT. It yields the protein CASSKAKRGDTGELFF.

Comment on this clonotype: This may arise from a read error, as a much more abundant clone is one base away. The genes are TRBV3-1 and TRBJ2-2; D may be TRBD1 or TRBD2 (5 bases each). This CDR3 is built from 13 residues. The V gene lost 8 bases and the J gene lost 7 bases, with 14 bases spanning the gap. The germline CDR1 and CDR2 sequences are LGHDT and YNNKEL (reference sequence). This CDR3 reads CASWGRGHGELFF. The CDR3 nucleotides read TGTGCCAGCTGGGGACGAGGGCACGGGGAGCTGTTTTTT.

There are many counts of this clonotype. The chain joins TRBV7-2 to TRBJ2-2, with D unclear. Germline loops: CDR1 SGHTA, CDR2 FQGNSA. V was cut by 1 base and J by 2 bases, with 8 bases left in between. The CDR3 runs to 15 residues. CDR3 bases: TGTGCCAGCAGCTTAGTGTCGACCAACACCGGGGAGCTGTTTTTT. As protein: CASSLVSTNTGELFF.

The CDR3 nucleotides are TGCAGTGCGAGGGGTCTAGCGGGATACGAGCAGTACTTC. As protein: CSARGLAGYEQYF. The chain carries TRBV20-1 and TRBJ2-7; 9 bases align to TRBD2. CDR1 is DFQATT, CDR2 SNEGSKA, per germline (reference sequence). The CDR3 has 13 amino acids. Trimming removed 6 bases from V and 4 bases from J; junction bases left unmatched: 7.

This clonotype came up many times. CDR3 sequence: CSARDDSGRARNEQFF. The DNA for the CDR3 is TGCAGTGCTAGAGATGATAGCGGGAGGGCCCGCAATGAGCAGTTCTTC. This chain connects TRBV20-1 to TRBJ2-1; 11 positions agree with TRBD2. Germline trimming cut 0 bases from V and 6 bases from J; bases unmatched to any gene: 7. CDR3 length: 16 amino acids. The V gene's germline CDR1 is DFQATT and CDR2 SNEGSKA (reference sequence).

This clonotype showed up just a few times. The V and J genes are TRBV6-2 or TRBV6-3 and TRBJ1-5; D not certain. Germline values: CDR1 MNHEY, CDR2 SVGEGT. V lost 0 bases to trimming and J lost 4 bases, with 13 bases between them. The CDR3 contains 16 residues. As DNA, the CDR3 is TGTGCCAGCAGTTACTCGATCTTCCGGGGAAATCAGCCCCAGCATTTT. This encodes CASSYSIFRGNQPQHF.

Many counts were recorded for this clonotype. This chain joins TRBV6-2 or TRBV6-3 and TRBJ1-1; the match to TRBD1 covers 7 bases. The V and J ends lost 6 bases and 10 bases, in that order; junction bases with no gene match: 8. CDR3 length: 12 residues. Germline V gene lookup returns CDR1 MNHEY and CDR2 SVGEGT. Here the CDR3 reads CASSFGQAGAFF. The CDR3 DNA follows: TGTGCCAGCAGCTTCGGACAGGCGGGAGCTTTCTTT.

In its sample, this clonotype was seen a few times. V usage is TRBV10-3 and J usage is TRBJ1-4; TRBD1 might be the D (6 bases). V dropped 2 bases and J dropped 5 bases, with 6 bases sitting between them. The CDR3 has 13 amino acids. CDR1 is ENHRY, CDR2 SYGVKD, per germline. The CDR3 sequence is CAISETGNEKLFF. The DNA of the CDR3 is TGTGCCATCAGTGAGACAGGGAATGAAAAACTGTTTTTT.

This clonotype has only a few counts. The chain combines TRBV29-1 with TRBJ1-1; no clear D gene. This CDR3 is 13 amino acids long. The germline V and J ends were trimmed by 3 bases and 1 base, with 9 bases remaining between them. Germline assignment: CDR1 SQVTM and CDR2 ANQGSEA. The CDR3 loop reads CSVDPERNTEAFF. The CDR3 DNA is TGCAGCGTTGATCCGGAGAGGAACACTGAAGCTTTCTTT.